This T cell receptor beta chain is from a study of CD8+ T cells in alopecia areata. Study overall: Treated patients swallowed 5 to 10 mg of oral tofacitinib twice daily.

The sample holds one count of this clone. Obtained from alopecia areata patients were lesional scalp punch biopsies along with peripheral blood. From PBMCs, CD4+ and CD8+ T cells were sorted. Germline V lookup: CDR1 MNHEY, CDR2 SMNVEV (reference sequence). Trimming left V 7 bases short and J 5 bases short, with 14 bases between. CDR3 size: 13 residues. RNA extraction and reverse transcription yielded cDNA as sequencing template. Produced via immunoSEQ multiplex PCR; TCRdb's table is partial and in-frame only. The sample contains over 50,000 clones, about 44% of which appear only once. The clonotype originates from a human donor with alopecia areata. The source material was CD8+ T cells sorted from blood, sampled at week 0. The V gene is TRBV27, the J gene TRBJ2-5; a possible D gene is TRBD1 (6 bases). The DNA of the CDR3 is TGTGCCAGCAAGGGGGATCCCGGCGAGACCCAGTACTTC. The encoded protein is CASKGDPGETQYF.